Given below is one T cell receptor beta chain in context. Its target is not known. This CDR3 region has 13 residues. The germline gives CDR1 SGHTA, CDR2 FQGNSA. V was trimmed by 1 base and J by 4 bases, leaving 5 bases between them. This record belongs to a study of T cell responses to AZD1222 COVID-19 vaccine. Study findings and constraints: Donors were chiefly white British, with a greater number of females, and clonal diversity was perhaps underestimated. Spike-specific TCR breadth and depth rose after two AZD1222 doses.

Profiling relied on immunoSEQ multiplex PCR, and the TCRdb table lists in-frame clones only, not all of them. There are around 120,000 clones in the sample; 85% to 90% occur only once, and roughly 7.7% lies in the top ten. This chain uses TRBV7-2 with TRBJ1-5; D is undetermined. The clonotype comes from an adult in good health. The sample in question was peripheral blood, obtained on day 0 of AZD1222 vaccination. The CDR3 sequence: CASSLGRNQPQHF. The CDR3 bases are TGTGCCAGCAGCTTAGGGCGGAATCAGCCCCAGCATTTT.